This TCR beta chain came from a study of T cell responses to AZD1222 COVID-19 vaccine. Study-wide findings and caveats: Recipients of two AZD1222 doses showed rising Spike-specific TCR breadth and depth.

Germline V CDR1 and CDR2: KGHSH, LQKENI. Trimming took off 6 bases at V and 8 bases at J, with 19 bases between the two ends. The CDR3 is 14 amino acids. A note on this clone: Its antigen is not identified.

TCRdb's copy holds only in-frame clones and misses some; the assay was immunoSEQ multiplex PCR. Of roughly 150,000 clones detected, 85% to 95% appear once; the ten largest clones hold over 1.2%. This TCR was recovered from an adult who received the AZD1222 COVID-19 vaccine. The chain joins TRBV18 to TRBJ1-2; D unresolved. The material sequenced was peripheral blood, taken 28 days after the second AZD1222 dose. The CDR3 here is CASSPGLEDPGYTF. In nucleotides, the CDR3 is TGTGCCAGCTCGCCGGGCCTCGAGGATCCCGGCTACACCTTC.